These 9 T cell receptor beta chains originate from one sample sequenced in a study of shared clonotypes between healthy human individuals. The method was immunoSEQ multiplex PCR; TCRdb's version includes in-frame clones alone and lacks a portion of them. The sample lists around 2,100,000 clones, about 94% occurring once. The naive CD8 population came from CD45RO-negative cells selected for CCR7, without terminally differentiated effector memory CD45RA+ cells. The sequencing input was naive CD8+ T cells sorted from blood. The receptors originated from a young man in good health.

The V gene is TRBV27, the J gene TRBJ1-1; D call uncertain. Trimming pared 0 bases from V and 7 bases from J, leaving 9 bases between. Germline values: CDR1 MNHEY, CDR2 SMNVEV (reference sequence). The CDR3 loop spans 13 amino acids. The CDR3 nucleotides are TGTGCCAGCAGTTTATCGACGGCGGATGAAGCTTTCTTT. Its protein is CASSLSTADEAFF.

The chain has TRBV4-1 and TRBJ2-5, with 8 bases matching TRBD2. The J segment lost 1 base and the V segment lost 4 bases, leaving 11 bases of the junction unmatched. This CDR3 region has 17 residues. Germline V CDR1 and CDR2: MGHRA, YSYEKL. The CDR3 DNA follows: TGCGCCAGCAGCCTCCTCGAGGGCGGGGGGCCCCAAGAGACCCAGTACTTC. It yields the protein CASSLLEGGGPQETQYF.

The J gene is TRBJ1-6, the V gene TRBV7-2; D might be TRBD1 (6 bases). This CDR3 contains 16 residues. From germline, CDR1 is SGHTA and CDR2 FQGNSA. The germline V and J ends were trimmed by 2 bases and 4 bases, with 12 bases remaining between them. CDR3 amino acids: CASSLTGLQYNSPLHF. In nucleotides, the CDR3 is TGTGCCAGCAGCTTAACAGGGCTCCAATATAATTCACCCCTCCACTTT.

This clone was detected once. Germline and junction disagree at one end, which may indicate a read error. At the DNA level, this CDR3 is encoded by other sequences in the same sample as well. The chain is built from TRBV7-9 and TRBJ1-2; tentative D call: TRBD1 (5 bases). Germline values: CDR1 SEHNR, CDR2 FQNEAQ (reference sequence). CDR3 length equals 13 residues. CDR3 in DNA: TGTGCTAGCAGCCCGACAGAGAACTATGGCTACACCTTC. This encodes CASSPTENYGYTF.

Worth noting for this clone: This sample includes further DNA sequences coding for the same CDR3. The chain employs TRBV27 and TRBJ1-1; TRBD1 matches 11 bases. Germline CDR1 reads MNHEY; CDR2 reads SMNVEV (reference sequence). Trimming cost V 5 bases and J 4 bases; bases outside gene matches: 3. The CDR3 contains 14 residues. The CDR3 nucleotides are TGTGCCAGCAGTCCGGGACAGGGGGGCACTGAAGCTTTCTTT. It codes for CASSPGQGGTEAFF.

The CDR3 sequence is CAISESPGNYGYTF. The CDR3 nucleotides are TGTGCCATCAGTGAGTCTCCAGGGAACTATGGCTACACCTTC. V usage is TRBV10-3 and J usage is TRBJ1-2; the D gene is possibly TRBD1 (5 bases). Trimming cost V 0 bases and J 2 bases, with 7 bases left between them. There are 14 residues in the CDR3. Germline-derived CDR1 and CDR2 are ENHRY and SYGVKD.

The chain combines TRBV9 with TRBJ1-2; D gene uncertain. CDR1 is SGDLS, CDR2 YYNGEE, per germline. Trimming took 2 bases from V and 4 from J, leaving 15 bases between them. This CDR3 contains 15 residues. This chain's CDR3 is CASSVVPASPYGYTF. In nucleotides, the CDR3 is TGTGCCAGCAGCGTGGTTCCAGCAAGTCCCTATGGCTACACCTTC. Combining the CDR3 with reference TRBV9 and TRBJ1-2 gives the whole variable domain DSGVTQTPKHLITATGQRVTLRCSPRSGDLSVYWYQQSLDQGLQFLIQYYNGEERAKGNILERFSAQQFPDLHSELNLSSLELGDSALYFCASSVVPASPYGYTFGSGTRLTVV.

J is TRBJ2-7 and V is TRBV19; D might be TRBD2 (6 bases). Deletions cut 10 bases from V and 6 bases from J, with 13 bases between. The CDR3 has 11 residues. The germline gives CDR1 LNHDA, CDR2 SQIVND (reference sequence). The CDR3 DNA reads as TGTGCCACCTGGGACTCTCTCGAGCAGTACTTC. It translates to CATWDSLEQYF.

The chain is built from TRBV18 and TRBJ2-5; D perhaps matches TRBD1 (6 bases). This CDR3 region has 13 residues. Trimming stripped 5 bases from V and 4 bases from J, with 11 bases between. Germline V lookup: CDR1 KGHSH, CDR2 LQKENI. The CDR3 spells CASSAGVLETQYF. As DNA, the CDR3 is TGTGCCAGCTCAGCAGGGGTTCTAGAGACCCAGTACTTC.